This paragraph reports one T cell receptor (beta chain). 60 Vbeta and 13 Jbeta primers were used in PCR. The method was immunoSEQ multiplex PCR; TCRdb's version includes in-frame clones alone and lacks a portion of them. Here the sample spans some 130,000 clones, approximately 72% being singletons. This specimen belongs to a study of cytomegalovirus exposure and HLA in healthy donors. At the level of the study: Early on, a data release was issued that held roughly 86 million unique TCRs from HLA-typed donors.

The length of the CDR3 is 12 residues. Trimming removed 0 bases from V and 7 bases from J, with 10 bases in between. Germline assignment: CDR1 GTSNPN and CDR2 SVGIG (reference sequence). The sample was PBMCs. V is TRBV30 and J is TRBJ2-7, with D unresolved. The clonotype was recovered from a human donor in good health. The CDR3: CAWSVATGEQYF. CDR3 sequence (DNA): TGTGCCTGGAGTGTGGCTACCGGGGAGCAGTACTTC.